This T cell receptor (beta chain) was recovered during a study of identical twins. General study results and limits: There were fewer insertions in abundant cord blood beta clonotypes, but memory repertoires showed no such pattern.

V dropped 6 bases and J dropped 3; count of bases not matched to a gene: 9. The germline V gene has CDR1 SNHLY and CDR2 FYNNEI. This CDR3 spans 16 amino acids. Healthy Caucasians alone served as donors. Template switching added a universal primer binding site, and final cDNA carried unique molecular identifiers. MiXCR, run by TCRdb on the 5' RACE reads, gives a single entry per CDR3 protein. Among 100,000 or so distinct CDR3 sequences listed, 5.9% were seen once. This clonotype was found many times. The antigen is undetermined. The chain is built from TRBV2 and TRBJ2-1, with 9 bases lining up with TRBD1. This receptor was taken from a woman aged 50 to 60 in good health. Sequenced material: memory T cells sorted from blood. The CDR3 here is CASSGQGFGVYNEQFF. In DNA, the CDR3 is TGTGCCAGCAGCGGACAGGGGTTCGGAGTCTACAATGAGCAGTTCTTC.